This TCR beta chain was profiled in a study of CD8 T cells in Susac syndrome. The authors carried out high-throughput sequencing of TCR beta. They applied it to CD8+ and CD4+ T cells obtained from blood. Negative isolation yielded CD4+ and CD8+ T cells, and FACS enriched TEMRA cells. This clonotype has just one count. Its antigen is not known. The authors reverse transcribed roughly 0.5 to 1 ug RNA with random hexamers. The authors amplified TCR beta CDR3 across 54 Vbeta and 13 Jbeta using immunoSEQ multiplex PCR. TCRdb reanalysed the immunoSEQ multiplex PCR reads using MiXCR and keeps one entry per CDR3 protein. This table holds a few hundred thousand distinct CDR3 sequences, about 90% found once. The ends were cut back, 0 bases at V and 0 bases at J, with 9 bases in the middle. The CDR3 is 15 residues long. Germline CDR1 and CDR2: MNHEY and SVGAGI. The study, taken as a whole, reports: It was acknowledged in the study that its TCR sequencing and HLA analysis involved a relatively small number of individuals.

The chain combines TRBV6-5 with TRBJ2-7; D is perhaps TRBD2 (6 bases). The source is a human donor with multiple sclerosis. The sample taken for sequencing was CD4+ T cells from PBMCs. CDR3 DNA: TGTGCCAGCAGTTACTCGGGGGGATACTCCTACGAGCAGTACTTC. Translating it yields CASSYSGGYSYEQYF.